Sequencing of this T cell receptor (beta chain) was carried out in a study of blood T cells in healthy people across ages. A second PCR of about 7 to 12 cycles used a sample-barcoded 5' primer and a J-beta primer mix. One entry per CDR3 protein results from TCRdb running MiXCR on the 5' RACE reads. The sample contains approximately 800,000 distinct CDR3 sequences, about 48% of which appear only once. Study outcomes and limitations: No conclusive comparison of naive versus antigen-experienced cells was possible with unsorted PBMCs.

Regarding this clonotype: As yet, its antigen is unknown.

This receptor was taken from an elderly man in good health. Sequencing was carried out using blood.

The CDR3 DNA reads as TGTGCCAGCAGCTTAGGGTCTGGACAGGGGGGACGAGAGACCCAGTACTTC. Its protein product is CASSLGSGQGGRETQYF. The chain links TRBV11-1 to TRBJ2-7, with 10 bases matching TRBD1. The J call may be wrong; the DNA end is better matched by TRBJ2-5. CDR1 is SGHAT, CDR2 FQDESV, per germline (reference sequence). The CDR3 is made up of 17 amino acids.